This T cell receptor beta chain is from a study of Ad26.COV2.S vaccination and SARS-CoV-2 variants. CDR3 length: 13 residues. Germline-derived CDR1 and CDR2 are MRHNA and SNTAGT. V lost 8 bases and J 3 bases, leaving 11 bases between the germline ends. The treatment was: over 15 received Ad26.COV2.S at low or high dose, single or two shots; roughly five received placebo; per-sample allocation not given. On day 63 after the first injection, vaccine and placebo recipients gave samples. Sequenced by immunoSEQ multiplex PCR; TCRdb stores in-frame clones only, minus some. The profile covers 500,000 or so clones, with about 88% appearing a single time and approximately 2.5% taken by the ten largest. Study results and caveats: Vaccine and placebo groups showed comparable non-spike TCR breadth.

About this clone: No antigen is known for it.

This specimen consisted of peripheral blood, obtained in a trial of Ad26.COV2.S vaccine versus placebo. This chain uses TRBV6-4 with TRBJ2-1; no clear D gene. This clonotype was sampled from a person between 18 and 65 years old who received the Ad26.COV2.S COVID-19 vaccine or a placebo. The CDR3 DNA reads as TGTGCCAGCTCTACGGCGCTCTACAATGAGCAGTTCTTC. Its translation: CASSTALYNEQFF.